These 9 T cell receptor beta chains were all obtained from the same sample, sequenced in a study of shared clonotypes between healthy human individuals. The data were produced by immunoSEQ multiplex PCR, yet TCRdb's version contains in-frame clones alone and is incomplete. The sample consists of 1.4 million to 1.5 million clones, around 97% of them appearing once. Sequenced: naive CD4+ T cells sorted from blood. Documented subset: CD45RA+ positively selected. All receptors derive from a young man in good health.

The chain couples TRBV9 to TRBJ1-3, with a tentative D call TRBD1 (5 bases). Germline-derived CDR1 and CDR2 are SGDLS and YYNGEE. V gave up 0 bases and J gave up 0 bases, with 10 bases separating them. The CDR3 is 16 amino acids. The CDR3 DNA follows: TGTGCCAGCAGCGTAGGGGGGATCCTCTCTGGAAACACCATATATTTT. This codes for CASSVGGILSGNTIYF.

The chain combines TRBV5-1 with TRBJ2-7; TRBD1 matches 9 bases. This CDR3 is 15 amino acids long. Germline lookup yields CDR1 SGHRS and CDR2 YFSETQ. V lost 4 bases and J lost 4; bases outside the gene matches: 9. The CDR3 DNA follows: TGCGCCAGCAGCGTCCGAGACAGGGGGACATACGAGCAGTACTTC. Amino acid sequence: CASSVRDRGTYEQYF.

V is TRBV5-6 and J is TRBJ2-3, with D uncertain. The germline V and J ends were trimmed by 6 bases and 6 bases, with 14 bases remaining between them. CDR1 SGHDT and CDR2 YYEEEE come from the germline V gene. The CDR3 contains 13 residues. The CDR3 region has the DNA TGTGCCAGCATTAGGGCAGATTCCGATACGCAGTATTTT. Its protein is CASIRADSDTQYF.

Here the CDR3 reads CAIRAVQFVDTQYF. The CDR3 DNA sequence: TGTGCCATCAGAGCAGTACAATTCGTCGATACGCAGTATTTT. V and J are TRBV10-3 and TRBJ2-3; D not resolved. The germline CDR1 and CDR2 sequences are ENHRY and SYGVKD. Trimming removed 6 bases from V and 6 bases from J, with 16 bases in between. The CDR3 is 14 residues long.

The gene calls are TRBV7-9 and TRBJ2-1, with 10 bases that match TRBD1. Trimming removed 5 bases from V and 8 bases from J; junction bases left unmatched: 9. The CDR3 extends over 15 amino acids. Germline V CDR1 and CDR2: SEHNR, FQNEAQ (reference sequence). The CDR3 bases are TGTGCCAGCAGCGATGGGACAGGGGTATCGGATGAGCAGTTCTTC. This encodes CASSDGTGVSDEQFF.

The rearrangement links TRBV6-5 to TRBJ2-7, with unresolved D. V lost 10 bases, J lost 4 bases, and 11 bases lay in between. CDR3 length: 11 residues. Germline values: CDR1 MNHEY, CDR2 SVGAGI. This chain's CDR3 is CATMSRYEQYF. The CDR3 DNA follows: TGTGCCACGATGTCCCGGTACGAGCAGTACTTC.

This rearrangement joins TRBV11-2 to TRBJ2-1; TRBD2 aligns across 9 bases. Germline trimming cut 4 bases from V and 4 bases from J; bases unmatched to any gene: 5. Per germline, CDR1 SGHAT and CDR2 FQNNGV. The CDR3 is made up of 15 amino acids. The CDR3 DNA follows: TGTGCCAGCAGCTCCCTAGCGGGAAGGTACAATGAGCAGTTCTTC. Residues: CASSSLAGRYNEQFF.

This chain connects TRBV10-3 to TRBJ1-5, with 7 bases matching TRBD1. CDR1 is ENHRY and CDR2 is SYGVKD in the germline V gene. Trimming took 10 bases from V and 3 from J; bases not matched to a gene: 6. The CDR3 spans 13 residues. The CDR3 here is CATRQGVNQPQHF. The CDR3 nucleotides read TGTGCCACCAGACAGGGCGTCAATCAGCCCCAGCATTTT.

On this clone itself: Other DNA sequences within the sample encode an identical CDR3. V is TRBV5-1 and J is TRBJ2-1, with D perhaps TRBD1 or TRBD2 (5 bases each). The CDR3 is made up of 15 amino acids. Deletions cut 0 bases from V and 4 bases from J, with 11 bases between. Germline CDR1 and CDR2: SGHRS and YFSETQ. This CDR3 reads CASSLEAGSYNEQFF. In DNA form, the CDR3 reads TGCGCCAGCAGCTTGGAGGCAGGGAGTTACAATGAGCAGTTCTTC.